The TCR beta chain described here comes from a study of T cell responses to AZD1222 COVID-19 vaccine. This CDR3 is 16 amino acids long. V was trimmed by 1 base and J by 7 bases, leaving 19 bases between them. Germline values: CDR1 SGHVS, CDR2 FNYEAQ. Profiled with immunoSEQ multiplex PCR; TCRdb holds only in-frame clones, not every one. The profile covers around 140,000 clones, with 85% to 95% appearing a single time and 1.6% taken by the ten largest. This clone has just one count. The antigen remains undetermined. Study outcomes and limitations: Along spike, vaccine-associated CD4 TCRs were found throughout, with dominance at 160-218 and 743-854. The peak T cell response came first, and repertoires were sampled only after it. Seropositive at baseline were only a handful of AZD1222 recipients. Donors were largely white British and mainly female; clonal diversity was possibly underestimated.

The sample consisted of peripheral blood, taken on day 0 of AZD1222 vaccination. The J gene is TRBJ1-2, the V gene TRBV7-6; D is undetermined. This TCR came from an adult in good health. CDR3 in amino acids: CASSLESGLGSRGYTF. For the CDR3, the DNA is TGTGCCAGCAGCTTAGAAAGTGGCTTAGGGTCCCGTGGCTACACCTTC.